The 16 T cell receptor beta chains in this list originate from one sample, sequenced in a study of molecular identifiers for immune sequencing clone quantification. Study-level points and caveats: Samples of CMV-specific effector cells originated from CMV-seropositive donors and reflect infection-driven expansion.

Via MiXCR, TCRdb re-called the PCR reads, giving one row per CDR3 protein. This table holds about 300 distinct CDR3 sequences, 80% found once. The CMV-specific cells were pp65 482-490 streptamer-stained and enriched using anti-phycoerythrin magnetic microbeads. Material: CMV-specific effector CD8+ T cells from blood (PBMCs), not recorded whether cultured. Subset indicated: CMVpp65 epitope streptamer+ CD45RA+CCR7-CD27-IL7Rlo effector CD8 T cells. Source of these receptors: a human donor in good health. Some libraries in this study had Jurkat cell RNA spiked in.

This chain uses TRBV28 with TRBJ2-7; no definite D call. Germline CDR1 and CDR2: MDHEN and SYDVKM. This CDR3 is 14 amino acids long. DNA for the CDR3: TGTGCCCTCATCCGGCCGGTTCCGGTCTCCTCGCCTTCCGTC. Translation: CALIRPVPVSSPSV.

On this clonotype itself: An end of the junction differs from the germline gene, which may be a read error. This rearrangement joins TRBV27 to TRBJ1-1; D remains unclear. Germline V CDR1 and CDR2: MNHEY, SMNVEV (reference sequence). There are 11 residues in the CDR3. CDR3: CAIEGYTEALF. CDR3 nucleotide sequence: TGTGCCATAGAAGGATACACTGAAGCTCTCTTT.

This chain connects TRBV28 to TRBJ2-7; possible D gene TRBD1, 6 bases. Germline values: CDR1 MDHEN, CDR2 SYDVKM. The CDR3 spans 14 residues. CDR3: CAIIRQGPVSEQSV. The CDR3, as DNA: TGTGCCATCATCCGGCAGGGGCCGGTCTCCGAGCAGTCCGTC.

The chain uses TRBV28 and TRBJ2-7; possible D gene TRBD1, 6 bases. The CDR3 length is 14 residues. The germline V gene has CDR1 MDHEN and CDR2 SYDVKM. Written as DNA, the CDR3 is TGTGCCCTCAGCCGGCAGGGGCCGGTCTCCGCGCCTTCCGTC. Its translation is CALSRQGPVSAPSV.

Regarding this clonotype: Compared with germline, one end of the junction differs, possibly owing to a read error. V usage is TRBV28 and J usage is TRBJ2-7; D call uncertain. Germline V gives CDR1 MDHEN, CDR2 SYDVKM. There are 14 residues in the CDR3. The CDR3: CSLIRPGPVSEPSF. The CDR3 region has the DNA TGTTCCCTCATCCGGCCGGGTCCGGTCTCCGAGCCTTCCTTC.

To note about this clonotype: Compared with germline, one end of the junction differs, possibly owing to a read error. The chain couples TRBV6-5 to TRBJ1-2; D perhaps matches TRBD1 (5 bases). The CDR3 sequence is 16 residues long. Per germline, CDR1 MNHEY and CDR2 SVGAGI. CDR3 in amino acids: CASIPPPGTGWYGSTF. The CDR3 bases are TGTGCCAGCATTCCTCCGCCCGGGACCGGGTGGTATGGCTCCACCTTC.

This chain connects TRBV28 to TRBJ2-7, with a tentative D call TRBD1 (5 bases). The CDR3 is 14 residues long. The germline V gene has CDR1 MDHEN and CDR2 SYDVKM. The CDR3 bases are TGTGCCAGCAGAAGGAAGGGGAAGGTCTACGAGCAGGAAGTC. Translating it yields CASRRKGKVYEQEV.

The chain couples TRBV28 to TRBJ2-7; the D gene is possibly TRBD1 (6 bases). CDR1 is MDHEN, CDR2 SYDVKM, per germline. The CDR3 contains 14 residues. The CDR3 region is CSLRLQGTVSEQSV. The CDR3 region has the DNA TGTTCCCTCAGACTGCAGGGGACGGTCTCCGAGCAGTCCGTC.

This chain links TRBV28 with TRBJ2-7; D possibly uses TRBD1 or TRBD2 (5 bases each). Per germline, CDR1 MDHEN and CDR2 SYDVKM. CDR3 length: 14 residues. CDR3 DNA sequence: TGTACCCTCAGACTGCCGGGGCCGTTCTCCGAGCAGTCCGTC. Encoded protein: CTLRLPGPFSEQSV.

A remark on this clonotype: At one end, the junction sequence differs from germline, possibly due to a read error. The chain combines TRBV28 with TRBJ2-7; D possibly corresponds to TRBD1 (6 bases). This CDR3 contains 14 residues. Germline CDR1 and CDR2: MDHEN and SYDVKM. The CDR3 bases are TGTTCCCGCAGCCGGCAGGGGCCGGTCTCCTCGTCGTCCTTC. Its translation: CSRSRQGPVSSSSF.

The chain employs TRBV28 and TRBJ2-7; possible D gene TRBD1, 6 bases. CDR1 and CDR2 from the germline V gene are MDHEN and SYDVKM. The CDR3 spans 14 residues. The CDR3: CASSRQGTVSAPSV. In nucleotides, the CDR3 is TGTGCCAGCAGCCGGCAGGGGACGGTCTCCGCTCCGTCCGTC.

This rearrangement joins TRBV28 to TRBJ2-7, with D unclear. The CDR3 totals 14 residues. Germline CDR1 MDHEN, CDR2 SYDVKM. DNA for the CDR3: TGTGCCAGCCTCCGGCCTGGGCCGGTCTCCGAGCAGTCCGTC. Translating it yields CASLRPGPVSEQSV.

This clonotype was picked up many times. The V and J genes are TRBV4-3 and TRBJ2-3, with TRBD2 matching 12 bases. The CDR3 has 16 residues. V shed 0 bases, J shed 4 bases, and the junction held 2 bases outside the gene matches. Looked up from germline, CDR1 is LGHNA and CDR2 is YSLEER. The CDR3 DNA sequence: TGCGCCAGCAGCCAAGATCTAGCGGGGGGGCCAGATACGCAGTATTTT. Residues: CASSQDLAGGPDTQYF.

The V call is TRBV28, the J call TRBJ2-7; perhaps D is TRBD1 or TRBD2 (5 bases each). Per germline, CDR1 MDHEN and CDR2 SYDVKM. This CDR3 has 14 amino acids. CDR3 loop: CASIRPGPVSEQSV. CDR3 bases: TGTGCCAGCATCCGTCCGGGGCCGGTCTCCGAGCAGTCCGTC.

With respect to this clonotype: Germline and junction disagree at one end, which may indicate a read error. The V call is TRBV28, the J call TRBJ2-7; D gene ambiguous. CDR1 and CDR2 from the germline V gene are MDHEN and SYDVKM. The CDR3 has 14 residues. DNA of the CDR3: TGTGCCCTCATCCGGCAGGTGCCGGTCTCCTCGTCGTCCTTC. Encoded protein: CALIRQVPVSSSSF.

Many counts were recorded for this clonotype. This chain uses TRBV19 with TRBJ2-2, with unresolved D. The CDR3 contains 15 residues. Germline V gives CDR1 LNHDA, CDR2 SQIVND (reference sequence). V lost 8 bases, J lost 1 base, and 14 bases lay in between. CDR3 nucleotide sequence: TGTGCCAGTCTCCACGGGCCACTGAACACCGGGGAGCTGTTTTTT. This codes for CASLHGPLNTGELFF.